Following are 26 T cell receptor beta chains from one sample sequenced in a study of blood T cell repertoires in COVID-19. Using immunoSEQ multiplex PCR, the repertoire was profiled, and TCRdb retains in-frame clones only, with some absent. The sample lists about 170,000 clones; approximately 80% were seen once. Sequenced input: PBMCs or T cells enriched from blood (not recorded which). These receptors were collected from a man aged 45-60 years who had recovered from COVID-19.

The V call is TRBV19, the J call TRBJ1-1; 8 bases are shared with TRBD1. Germline V gene lookup returns CDR1 LNHDA and CDR2 SQIVND (reference sequence). Trimming took 6 bases from V and 5 from J; bases not matched to a gene: 8. This CDR3 has 14 amino acids. The CDR3 DNA reads TGTGCCAGTAGGGACAGGGTTGAGTCGACTGAAGCTTTCTTT. It is translated as CASRDRVESTEAFF.

The V gene is TRBV25-1, the J gene TRBJ2-5, with a weak D call TRBD1 (6 bases). The CDR3 sequence is 16 residues long. Deletions cut 6 bases from V and 5 bases from J, with 22 bases between. The germline V gene encodes CDR1 MGHDK and CDR2 SYGVNS. Written as DNA, the CDR3 is TGTGCCAGCAGCGAGGTAGGGGACACATGGATGGAGACCCAGTACTTC. Translated: CASSEVGDTWMETQYF. The complete variable domain, with remaining parts taken from reference TRBV25-1 and TRBJ2-5, reads EADIYQTPRYLVIGTGKKITLECSQTMGHDKMYWYQQDPGMELHLIHYSYGVNSTEKGDLSSESTVSRIRTEHFPLTLESARPSHTSQYLCASSEVGDTWMETQYFGPGTRLLVL.

The chain recombines TRBV6-2 or TRBV6-3 with TRBJ2-6; 12 bases map to TRBD1. The CDR3 runs to 16 residues. The trim removed 5 bases at V and 4 bases at J, leaving 3 bases unmatched. Per germline, CDR1 MNHEY and CDR2 SVGEGT. CDR3 protein: CASSRDRGPGANVLTF. The CDR3 coding sequence is TGTGCCAGCAGTCGGGACAGGGGGCCCGGGGCCAACGTCCTGACTTTC.

The chain uses TRBV7-3 and TRBJ2-1; TRBD2 might be the D (5 bases). The CDR3 runs 12 residues. Germline values: CDR1 SGHTA, CDR2 FQGTGA. Trimming cost V 2 bases and J 9 bases, with 8 bases left between them. The DNA for the CDR3 is TGTGCCAGCAGCTTAGTCGCGGGTGAGCAGTTCTTC. It codes for CASSLVAGEQFF.

The gene calls are TRBV4-2 and TRBJ2-2; D possibly corresponds to TRBD2 (7 bases). Germline loops: CDR1 LGHNA, CDR2 YNFKEQ. V was trimmed by 1 base and J by 9 bases, leaving 21 bases between them. The CDR3 length is 17 residues. DNA for the CDR3: TGTGCCAGCAGCCAAGGTCCTCTGGCGGGGGCATTCCGGGAGCTGTTTTTT. Translated, it gives CASSQGPLAGAFRELFF.

This clone was seen more than once but under ten times. This rearrangement joins TRBV6-2 or TRBV6-3 to TRBJ2-2; D is ambiguous. CDR1 is MNHEY, CDR2 SVGEGT, per germline. There are 13 residues in the CDR3. Trimming pared 2 bases from V and 1 base from J, leaving 2 bases between. In nucleotides, the CDR3 is TGTGCCAGCAGTTACCTGAACACCGGGGAGCTGTTTTTT. It yields the protein CASSYLNTGELFF.

Only one count was recorded for this clone. The chain is built from TRBV28 and TRBJ2-3, with D perhaps matching TRBD1 (6 bases). The V gene lost 6 bases and the J gene lost 2 bases, with 12 bases spanning the gap. CDR3 length: 14 residues. Germline CDR1 reads MDHEN; CDR2 reads SYDVKM. DNA for the CDR3: TGTGCCAGCAGGGACAGAGGCCTCACAGATACGCAGTATTTT. Translation: CASRDRGLTDTQYF.

This chain joins TRBV18 and TRBJ1-5; D is ambiguous. This CDR3 is built from 16 residues. Germline lookup yields CDR1 KGHSH and CDR2 LQKENI. Trimming left V 2 bases short and J 0 bases short, with 11 bases between. The CDR3 sequence: CASSPGRGNSNQPQHF. CDR3 DNA: TGTGCCAGCTCACCAGGGAGAGGAAATAGCAATCAGCCCCAGCATTTT.

The chain recombines TRBV28 with TRBJ1-1, with D perhaps TRBD1 (6 bases). This CDR3 is 17 amino acids long. V lost 8 bases and J 2 bases, leaving 24 bases between the germline ends. CDR1 is MDHEN, CDR2 SYDVKM, per germline. CDR3 in DNA: TGTGCCAGCTGGGACGCTGTGGGAAGGGGGACCAACACTGAAGCTTTCTTT. This translates into CASWDAVGRGTNTEAFF.

The chain recombines TRBV5-1 with TRBJ1-6, with 9 bases lining up with TRBD1. Germline assignment: CDR1 SGHRS and CDR2 YFSETQ. V gave up 6 bases and J gave up 10 bases; unmatched junction bases: 11. CDR3 size: 15 residues. The CDR3 reads CASTPTPGTGSPLHF. The CDR3 region has the DNA TGCGCCAGCACCCCAACTCCCGGGACAGGGTCACCCCTCCACTTT.

This clone occurred a few times. This chain connects TRBV7-9 to TRBJ1-6; TRBD1 agrees at 7 bases. CDR3 size: 17 residues. In germline, CDR1 is SEHNR, CDR2 FQNEAQ (reference sequence). V dropped 5 bases and J dropped 3; count of bases not matched to a gene: 10. CDR3 residues: CASSPPGTARYNSPLHF. CDR3 DNA: TGTGCCAGCAGCCCCCCCGGGACAGCGCGCTATAATTCACCCCTCCACTTT.

This sequence joins TRBV11-2 and TRBJ2-3; 9 nucleotides agree with TRBD1. Germline CDR1 SGHAT, CDR2 FQNNGV. V lost 6 bases to trimming and J lost 3 bases; unmatched junction nucleotides: 10. This CDR3 spans 16 amino acids. The chain's CDR3 is CASRNDRGSGTDTQYF. CDR3 bases: TGTGCCAGCAGGAACGACAGGGGGTCTGGGACAGATACGCAGTATTTT.

V gene TRBV3-1 (or the pseudogene TRBV3-2) combines with J gene TRBJ1-1, with TRBD1 as a possible D gene (6 bases). Looked up from germline, CDR1 is LGHDT and CDR2 is YNNKEL (reference sequence). The CDR3 length is 14 residues. The V end lost 0 bases, the J end lost 4 bases, and 9 bases lay between the germline ends. The CDR3 region is CASSQEWGLTEAFF. The CDR3 DNA reads as TGTGCCAGCAGCCAAGAATGGGGGCTCACTGAAGCTTTCTTT.

The chain combines TRBV2 with TRBJ2-5, with D unclear. CDR1 and CDR2 (germline): SNHLY, FYNNEI. The CDR3 is 11 residues long. V lost 5 bases and J lost 3, with 4 bases in between. DNA of the CDR3: TGTGCCAGCAGTTTCGAAGAGACCCAGTACTTC. It is translated as CASSFEETQYF.

This sequence joins TRBV3-1 (or the pseudogene TRBV3-2) and TRBJ1-4; possibly TRBD1 for D (6 bases). Germline assignment: CDR1 LGHDT and CDR2 YNNKEL (reference sequence). The V end was cut by 0 bases, the J end by 3 bases, with 11 bases between. The CDR3 totals 16 residues. In DNA, the CDR3 is TGTGCCAGCAGCCAAGATCCAGGGGCGGCTAATGAAAAACTGTTTTTT. Encoded protein: CASSQDPGAANEKLFF.

V gene TRBV5-1 combines with J gene TRBJ2-1, with D unresolved. Per the germline V gene, CDR1 is SGHRS and CDR2 is YFSETQ. The CDR3 is 12 amino acids. V dropped 4 bases and J dropped 8 bases, with 10 bases sitting between them. The CDR3 DNA reads TGCGCCAGCAGCCCCCCGAGCGATGAGCAGTTCTTC. Its translation is CASSPPSDEQFF.

This clone appeared a few times. This rearrangement joins TRBV3-1 (or the pseudogene TRBV3-2) to TRBJ1-5; D not resolved. Trimming pared 1 base from V and 7 bases from J, leaving 5 bases between. From germline, CDR1 is LGHDT and CDR2 YNNKEL (reference sequence). The CDR3 spans 12 residues. The CDR3 reads CASSQGPQPQHF. The DNA for the CDR3 is TGTGCCAGCAGCCAAGGGCCCCAGCCCCAGCATTTT.

V gene TRBV6-2 or TRBV6-3 combines with J gene TRBJ1-3; D is possibly TRBD1 (6 bases). CDR1 MNHEY and CDR2 SVGEGT come from the germline V gene. The CDR3 length is 15 residues. Trimming removed 3 bases from V and 0 bases from J, with 9 bases in between. CDR3 loop: CASSYGGLSGNTIYF. The CDR3 coding sequence is TGTGCCAGCAGTTATGGGGGCCTCTCTGGAAACACCATATATTTT.

This chain connects TRBV7-8 to TRBJ2-3; TRBD2 matches 13 bases. Trimming took 5 bases from V and 2 from J; bases not matched to a gene: 1. The CDR3 length is 15 residues. Per the germline V gene, CDR1 is SGHVS and CDR2 is FQNEAQ. CDR3 in amino acids: CASSGLAGATDTQYF. In DNA form, the CDR3 reads TGTGCCAGCAGCGGACTAGCGGGGGCCACAGATACGCAGTATTTT.

The chain couples TRBV4-1 to TRBJ1-5; the match to TRBD1 covers 8 bases. Germline V gene sequence: CDR1 MGHRA, CDR2 YSYEKL. V was pared by 4 bases and J by 4 bases, with 15 bases of the junction left unmatched. The CDR3 has 18 residues. The CDR3 here is CASSPQNLIGTGNQPQHF. CDR3 DNA: TGCGCCAGCAGCCCCCAGAACCTCATCGGGACAGGAAATCAGCCCCAGCATTTT.

The chain employs TRBV7-8 and TRBJ2-1, with D uncertain. Trimming removed 5 bases from V and 5 bases from J, with 7 bases in between. The CDR3 contains 12 residues. Germline CDR1 SGHVS, CDR2 FQNEAQ. In DNA form, the CDR3 reads TGTGCCAGCAGCCCATTCAACAATGAGCAGTTCTTC. This sequence encodes CASSPFNNEQFF.

This clone was counted a single time. The gene calls are TRBV18 and TRBJ2-5; D gene uncertain. The V end lost 4 bases, the J end lost 2 bases, and 8 bases lay between the germline ends. Germline V gene lookup returns CDR1 KGHSH and CDR2 LQKENI. CDR3 length equals 13 residues. In DNA, the CDR3 is TGTGCCAGCTCACTTGAGAGGCAAGAGACCCAGTACTTC. It specifies CASSLERQETQYF.

This chain joins TRBV19 and TRBJ2-2, with TRBD2 matching 9 bases. CDR1 is LNHDA and CDR2 is SQIVND in the germline V gene (reference sequence). V lost 11 bases, J lost 3 bases, and 10 bases stayed unmatched. This CDR3 region has 15 residues. In DNA form, the CDR3 reads TGTGCCTTCATCGAGGCGGGAGGGGACACCGGGGAGCTGTTTTTT. This gives the protein CAFIEAGGDTGELFF.

The V gene is TRBV6-5, the J gene TRBJ1-5, with a weak D call TRBD1 (6 bases). The CDR3 contains 16 residues. Germline V gene data show CDR1 as MNHEY and CDR2 as SVGAGI. With 0 bases removed from V and 5 bases from J, the gap between germline ends came to 14 bases. The CDR3 region is CASSYSEPGDDQPQHF. For the CDR3, the DNA is TGTGCCAGCAGTTACTCGGAGCCAGGGGATGATCAGCCCCAGCATTTT.

This clone showed up just once. The V call is TRBV7-9, the J call TRBJ1-2; 8 bases match TRBD1. V dropped 5 bases and J dropped 4; count of bases not matched to a gene: 9. Germline V lookup: CDR1 SEHNR, CDR2 FQNEAQ (reference sequence). This CDR3 is built from 15 residues. The CDR3 DNA reads TGTGCCAGCAGCACCGGACAGGGACCATTCTATGGCTACACCTTC. Translating gives CASSTGQGPFYGYTF.

The chain has TRBV7-9 and TRBJ2-2; D perhaps matches TRBD1 (6 bases). Per the germline V gene, CDR1 is SEHNR and CDR2 is FQNEAQ (reference sequence). The CDR3 is made up of 19 amino acids. Between the trimmed V and J ends, which lost 2 bases and 1 base, there was a span of 20 bases. The CDR3 coding sequence is TGTGCCAGCAGCTTACCGATACCCGACAGGATTGAGAACACCGGGGAGCTGTTTTTT. It specifies CASSLPIPDRIENTGELFF.